The clone carrying this T cell receptor beta chain was found a few times. This CDR3 has 18 amino acids. Trimming took 6 bases from V and 4 from J; bases not matched to a gene: 15. CDR1 is MNHEY and CDR2 is SMNVEV in the germline V gene (reference sequence). The record originates from a study of blood T cell repertoires in COVID-19. Authors' data handling: It was from reference gene primer amplification that nucleated cell counts were estimated. TCRdb's table, derived via immunoSEQ multiplex PCR, lists solely in-frame clones and lacks some. V and J calls and clone size are copied from that table; D and trimming were computed from the DNA. Of around 230,000 clones listed, less than 90% are singletons.

This TCR was recovered from a man aged 35-49 years with acute or convalescent COVID-19. The rearrangement links TRBV27 to TRBJ1-6; 7 nucleotides align to TRBD1. Sequencing input: peripheral blood. This CDR3 is CASRRDSLIGPYNSPLHF. CDR3 nucleotide sequence: TGTGCCAGCAGGAGGGACAGTTTAATTGGGCCATATAATTCACCCCTCCACTTT.